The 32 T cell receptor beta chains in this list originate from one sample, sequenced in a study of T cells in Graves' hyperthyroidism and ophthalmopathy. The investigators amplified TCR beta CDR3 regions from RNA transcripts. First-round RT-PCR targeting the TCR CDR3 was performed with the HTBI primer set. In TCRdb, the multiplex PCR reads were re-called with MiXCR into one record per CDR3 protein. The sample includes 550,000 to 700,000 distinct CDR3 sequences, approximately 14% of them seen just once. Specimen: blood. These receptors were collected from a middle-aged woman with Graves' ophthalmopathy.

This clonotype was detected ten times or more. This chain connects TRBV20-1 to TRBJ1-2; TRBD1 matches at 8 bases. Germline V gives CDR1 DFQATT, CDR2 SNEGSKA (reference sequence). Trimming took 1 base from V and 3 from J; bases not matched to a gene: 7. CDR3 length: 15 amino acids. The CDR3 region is CSARVNGQGYYGYTF. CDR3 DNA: TGCAGTGCTAGAGTTAACGGACAGGGCTACTATGGCTACACCTTC.

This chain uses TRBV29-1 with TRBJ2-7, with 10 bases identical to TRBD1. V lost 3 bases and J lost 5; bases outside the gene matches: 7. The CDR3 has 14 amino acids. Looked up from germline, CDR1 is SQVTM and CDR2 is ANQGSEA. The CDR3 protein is CSVDWGTGADEQYF. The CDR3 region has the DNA TGCAGCGTTGACTGGGGGACAGGGGCAGACGAGCAGTACTTC.

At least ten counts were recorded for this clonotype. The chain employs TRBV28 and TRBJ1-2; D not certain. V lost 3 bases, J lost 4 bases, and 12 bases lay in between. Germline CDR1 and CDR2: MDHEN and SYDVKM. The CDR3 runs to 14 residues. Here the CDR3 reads CASSLRTDIYGYTF. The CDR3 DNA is TGTGCCAGCAGTTTGAGGACGGATATCTATGGCTACACCTTC.

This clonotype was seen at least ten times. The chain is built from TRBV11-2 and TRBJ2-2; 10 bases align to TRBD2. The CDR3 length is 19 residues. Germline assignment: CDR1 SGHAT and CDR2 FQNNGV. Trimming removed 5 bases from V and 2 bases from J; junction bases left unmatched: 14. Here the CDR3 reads CASSPTLLAGDVNTGELFF. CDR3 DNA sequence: TGTGCCAGCAGCCCGACTCTCCTAGCGGGAGATGTAAACACCGGGGAGCTGTTTTTT. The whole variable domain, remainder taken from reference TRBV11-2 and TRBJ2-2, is EAGVAQSPRYKIIEKRQSVAFWCNPISGHATLYWYQQILGQGPKLLIQFQNNGVVDDSQLPKDRFSAERLKGVDSTLKIQPAKLEDSAVYLCASSPTLLAGDVNTGELFFGEGSRLTVL.

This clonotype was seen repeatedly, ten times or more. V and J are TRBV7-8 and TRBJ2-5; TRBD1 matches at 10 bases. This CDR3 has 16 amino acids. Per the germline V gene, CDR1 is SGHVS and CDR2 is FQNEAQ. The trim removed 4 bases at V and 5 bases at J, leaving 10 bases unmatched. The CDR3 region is CASSSLGQGVGETQYF. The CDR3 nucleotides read TGTGCCAGCAGCTCCTTAGGACAGGGGGTGGGTGAGACCCAGTACTTC.

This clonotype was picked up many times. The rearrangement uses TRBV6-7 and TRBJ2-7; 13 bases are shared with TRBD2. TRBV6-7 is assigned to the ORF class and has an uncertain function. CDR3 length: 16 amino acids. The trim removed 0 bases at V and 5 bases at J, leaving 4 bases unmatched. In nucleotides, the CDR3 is TGTGCCAGCAGTTACTCACGGACTAGCGGGAGAAACGAGCAGTACTTC. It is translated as CASSYSRTSGRNEQYF.

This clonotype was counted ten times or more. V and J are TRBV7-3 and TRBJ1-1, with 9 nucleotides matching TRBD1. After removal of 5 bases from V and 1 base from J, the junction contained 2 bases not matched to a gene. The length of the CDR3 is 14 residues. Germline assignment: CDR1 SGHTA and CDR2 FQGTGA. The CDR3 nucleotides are TGTGCCAGCAGCATGGGACAGGGGAACACTGAAGCTTTCTTT. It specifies CASSMGQGNTEAFF.

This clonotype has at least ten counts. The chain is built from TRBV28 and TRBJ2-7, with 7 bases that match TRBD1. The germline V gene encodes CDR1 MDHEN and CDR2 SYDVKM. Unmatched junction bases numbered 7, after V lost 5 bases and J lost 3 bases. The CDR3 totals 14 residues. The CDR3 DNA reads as TGTGCCAGCAGTCCAGACAGGGCCCTCTACGAGCAGTACTTC. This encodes CASSPDRALYEQYF.

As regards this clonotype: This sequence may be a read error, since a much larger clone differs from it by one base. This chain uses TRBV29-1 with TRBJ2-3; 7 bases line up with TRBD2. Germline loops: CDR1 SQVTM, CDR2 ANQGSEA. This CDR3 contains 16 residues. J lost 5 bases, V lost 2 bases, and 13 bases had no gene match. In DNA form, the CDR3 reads TGCAGCGTTGAATGGGGGGAGGGCCGCGGGGGAGATACGCAGTATTTT. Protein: CSVEWGEGRGGDTQYF.

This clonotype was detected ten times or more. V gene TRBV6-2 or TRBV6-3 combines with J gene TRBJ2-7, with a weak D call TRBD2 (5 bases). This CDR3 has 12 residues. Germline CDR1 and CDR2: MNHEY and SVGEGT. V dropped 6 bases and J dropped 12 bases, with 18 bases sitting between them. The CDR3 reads CASSSFERSGYF. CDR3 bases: TGTGCCAGCAGCTCCTTTGAGCGCAGCGGGTACTTC.

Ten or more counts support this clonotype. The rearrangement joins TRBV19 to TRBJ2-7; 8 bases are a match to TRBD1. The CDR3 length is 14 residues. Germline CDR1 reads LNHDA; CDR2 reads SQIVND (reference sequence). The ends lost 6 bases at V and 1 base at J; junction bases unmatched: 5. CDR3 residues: CASRDRAGSYEQYF. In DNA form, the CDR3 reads TGTGCCAGTAGGGACAGGGCGGGGTCCTACGAGCAGTACTTC.

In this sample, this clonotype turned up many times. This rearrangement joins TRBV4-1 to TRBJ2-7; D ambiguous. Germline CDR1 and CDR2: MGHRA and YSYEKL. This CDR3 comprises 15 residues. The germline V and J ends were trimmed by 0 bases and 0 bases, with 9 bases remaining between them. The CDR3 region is CASSQDPASSYEQYF. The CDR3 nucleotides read TGCGCCAGCAGCCAAGATCCGGCCAGCTCCTACGAGCAGTACTTC.

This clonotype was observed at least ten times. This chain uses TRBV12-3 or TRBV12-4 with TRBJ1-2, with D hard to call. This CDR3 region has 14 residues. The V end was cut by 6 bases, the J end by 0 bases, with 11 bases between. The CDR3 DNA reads TGTGCCAGCAGACCGACACCTACTAACTATGGCTACACCTTC. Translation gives CASRPTPTNYGYTF.

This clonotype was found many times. CDR3 in amino acids: CASSPGDSDNQPQHF. CDR3 nucleotide sequence: TGTGCCAGCAGCCCAGGGGACAGTGACAATCAGCCCCAGCATTTT. The rearrangement links TRBV7-2 to TRBJ1-5; 7 bases are shared with TRBD1. The CDR3 is 15 residues long. The V gene's germline CDR1 is SGHTA and CDR2 FQGNSA. The V and J ends lost 5 bases and 3 bases, in that order; junction bases with no gene match: 7.

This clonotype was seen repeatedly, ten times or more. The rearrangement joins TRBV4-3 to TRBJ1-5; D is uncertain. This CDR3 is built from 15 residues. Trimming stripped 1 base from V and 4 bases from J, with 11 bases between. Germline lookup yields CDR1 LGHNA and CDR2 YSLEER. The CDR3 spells CASSQVAGGNQPQHF. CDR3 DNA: TGCGCCAGCAGCCAAGTGGCAGGTGGTAATCAGCCCCAGCATTTT.

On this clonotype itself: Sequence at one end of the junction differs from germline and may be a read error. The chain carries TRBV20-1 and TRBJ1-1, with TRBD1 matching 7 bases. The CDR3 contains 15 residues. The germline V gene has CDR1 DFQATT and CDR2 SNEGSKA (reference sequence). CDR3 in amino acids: CSVRQGASMNTEAFF. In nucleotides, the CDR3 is TGCAGTGTTAGACAGGGAGCATCTATGAACACTGAAGCTTTCTTT.

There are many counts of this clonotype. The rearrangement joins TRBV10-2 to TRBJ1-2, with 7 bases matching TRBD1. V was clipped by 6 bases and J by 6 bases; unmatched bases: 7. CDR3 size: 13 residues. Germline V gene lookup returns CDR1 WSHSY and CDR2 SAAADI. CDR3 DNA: TGCGCCAGCAGCACGGACAGGTTCAATGGCTACACCTTC. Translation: CASSTDRFNGYTF.

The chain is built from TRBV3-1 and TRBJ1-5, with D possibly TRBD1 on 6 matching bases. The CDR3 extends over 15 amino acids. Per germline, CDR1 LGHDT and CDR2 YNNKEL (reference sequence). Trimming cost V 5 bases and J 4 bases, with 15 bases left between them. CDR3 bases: TGTGCCAGCAGCGGTTCGGGACACCGAAATCAGCCCCAGCATTTT. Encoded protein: CASSGSGHRNQPQHF.

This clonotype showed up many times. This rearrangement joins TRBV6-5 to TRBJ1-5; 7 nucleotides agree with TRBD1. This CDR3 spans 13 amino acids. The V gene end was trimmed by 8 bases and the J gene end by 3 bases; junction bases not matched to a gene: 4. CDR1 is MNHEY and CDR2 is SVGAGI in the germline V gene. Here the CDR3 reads CASRTGLNQPQHF. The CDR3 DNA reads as TGTGCCAGCCGGACAGGTCTCAATCAGCCCCAGCATTTT.

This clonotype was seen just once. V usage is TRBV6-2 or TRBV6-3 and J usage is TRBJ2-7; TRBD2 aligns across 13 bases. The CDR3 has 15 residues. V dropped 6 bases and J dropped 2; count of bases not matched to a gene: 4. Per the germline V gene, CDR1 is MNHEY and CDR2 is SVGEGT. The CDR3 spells CASRGLAGAAYEQYF. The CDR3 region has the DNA TGTGCCAGCAGAGGACTAGCGGGGGCCGCCTACGAGCAGTACTTC.

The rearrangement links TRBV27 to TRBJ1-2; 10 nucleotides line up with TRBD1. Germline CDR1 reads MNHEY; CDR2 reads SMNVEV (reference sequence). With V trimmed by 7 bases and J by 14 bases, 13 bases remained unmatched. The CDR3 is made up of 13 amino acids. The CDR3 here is CASTKGDRGTKTF. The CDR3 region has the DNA TGTGCCAGCACCAAGGGGGACAGGGGAACCAAAACCTTC.

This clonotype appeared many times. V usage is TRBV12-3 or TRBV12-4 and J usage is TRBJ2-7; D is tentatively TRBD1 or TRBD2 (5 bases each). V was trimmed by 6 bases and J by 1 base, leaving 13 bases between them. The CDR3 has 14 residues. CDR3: CASRNRDGSYEQYF. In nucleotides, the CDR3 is TGTGCCAGCAGAAACCGGGACGGATCCTACGAGCAGTACTTC.

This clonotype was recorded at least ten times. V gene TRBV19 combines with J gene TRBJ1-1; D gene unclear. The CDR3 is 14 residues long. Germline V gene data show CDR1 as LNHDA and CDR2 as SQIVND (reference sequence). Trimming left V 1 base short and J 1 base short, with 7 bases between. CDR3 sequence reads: CASSIVYSNTEAFF. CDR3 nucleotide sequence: TGTGCCAGTAGTATAGTATACTCGAACACTGAAGCTTTCTTT.

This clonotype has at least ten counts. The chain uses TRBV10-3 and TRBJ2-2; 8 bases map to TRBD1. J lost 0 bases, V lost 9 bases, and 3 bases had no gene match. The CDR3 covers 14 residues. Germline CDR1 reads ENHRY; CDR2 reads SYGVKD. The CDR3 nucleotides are TGTGCCATTGTGGGACAGGCGAACACCGGGGAGCTGTTTTTT. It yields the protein CAIVGQANTGELFF.

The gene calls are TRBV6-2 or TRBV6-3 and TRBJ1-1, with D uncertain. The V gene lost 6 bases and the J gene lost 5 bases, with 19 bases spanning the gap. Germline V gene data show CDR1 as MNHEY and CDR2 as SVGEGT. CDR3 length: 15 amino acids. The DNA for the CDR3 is TGTGCCAGCAGCCCCACCTCTTTGCCCCGTACTGAAGCTTTCTTT. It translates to CASSPTSLPRTEAFF.

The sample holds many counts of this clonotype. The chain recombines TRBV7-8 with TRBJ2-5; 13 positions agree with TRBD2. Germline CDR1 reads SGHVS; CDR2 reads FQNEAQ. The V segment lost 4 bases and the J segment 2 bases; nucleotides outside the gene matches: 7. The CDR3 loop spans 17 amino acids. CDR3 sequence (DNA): TGTGCCAGCAGCTCCTCGCCGGGACTAGCGGGACAAGAGACCCAGTACTTC. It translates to CASSSSPGLAGQETQYF.

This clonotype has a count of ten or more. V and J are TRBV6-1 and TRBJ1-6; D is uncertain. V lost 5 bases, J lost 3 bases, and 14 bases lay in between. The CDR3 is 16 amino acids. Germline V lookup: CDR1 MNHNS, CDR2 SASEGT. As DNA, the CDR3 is TGTGCCAGCAGTCCAAGAGAACGGATCTATAATTCACCCCTCCACTTT. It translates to CASSPRERIYNSPLHF.

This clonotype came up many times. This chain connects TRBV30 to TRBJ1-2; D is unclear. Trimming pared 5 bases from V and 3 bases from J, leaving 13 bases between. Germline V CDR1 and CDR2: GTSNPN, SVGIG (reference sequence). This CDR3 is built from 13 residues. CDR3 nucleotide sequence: TGTGCCTGGCTCTCTCGGGGAGACTATGGCTACACCTTC. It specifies CAWLSRGDYGYTF.

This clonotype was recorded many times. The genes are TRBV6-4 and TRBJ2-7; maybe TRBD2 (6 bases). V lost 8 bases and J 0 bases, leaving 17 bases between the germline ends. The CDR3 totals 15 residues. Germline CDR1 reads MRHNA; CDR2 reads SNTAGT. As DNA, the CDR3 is TGTGCCAGCTTAAGGCGGGACCTTAGCTCCTACGAGCAGTACTTC. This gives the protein CASLRRDLSSYEQYF.

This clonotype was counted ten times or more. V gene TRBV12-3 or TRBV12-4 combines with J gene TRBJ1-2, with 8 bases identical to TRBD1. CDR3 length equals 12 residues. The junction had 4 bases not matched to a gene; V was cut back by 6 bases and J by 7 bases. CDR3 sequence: CASRKGQGGYTF. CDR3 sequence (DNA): TGTGCCAGCAGGAAAGGACAGGGTGGCTACACCTTC.

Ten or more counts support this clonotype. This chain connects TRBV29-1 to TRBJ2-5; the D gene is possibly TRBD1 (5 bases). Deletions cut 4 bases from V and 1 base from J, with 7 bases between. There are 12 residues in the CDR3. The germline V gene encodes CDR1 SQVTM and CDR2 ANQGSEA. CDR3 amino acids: CSVGGSQETQYF. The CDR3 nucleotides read TGCAGCGTTGGGGGCAGCCAAGAGACCCAGTACTTC. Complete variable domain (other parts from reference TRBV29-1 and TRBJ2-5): SAVISQKPSRDICQRGTSLTIQCQVDSQVTMMFWYRQQPGQSLTLIATANQGSEATYESGFVIDKFPISRPNLTFSTLTVSNMSPEDSSIYLCSVGGSQETQYFGPGTRLLVL.

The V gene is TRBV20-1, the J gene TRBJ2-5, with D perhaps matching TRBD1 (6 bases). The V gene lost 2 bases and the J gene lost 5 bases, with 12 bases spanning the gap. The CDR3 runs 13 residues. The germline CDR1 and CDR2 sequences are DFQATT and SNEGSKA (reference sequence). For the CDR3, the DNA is TGCAGTGCTAGACCCAGGGGAAGGGAGACCCAGTACTTC. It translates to CSARPRGRETQYF.